This TCR beta chain appears in the sequencing data of a study of blood T cell repertoires in COVID-19. Per the authors' pipeline: Researchers report that nucleated cell counts were estimated from reference gene primer amplification. Profiling relied on immunoSEQ multiplex PCR, and the TCRdb table lists in-frame clones only, not all of them. That table supplies the V and J calls and clone size; D and trimming were determined from the DNA. The sample shows about 280,000 clones, approximately 85% of them seen only once. The TCR sequence derives from a man in his fifties or sixties with active or convalescent COVID-19. Sequencing input: peripheral blood.

CDR3 coding DNA: TGTGCCAGCTCACCAACCGGGACAGGGACTGAAGCTTTCTTT. Translated, it gives CASSPTGTGTEAFF. V usage is TRBV18 and J usage is TRBJ1-1; 9 bases match TRBD1. V dropped 2 bases and J dropped 5; count of bases not matched to a gene: 3. The CDR3 consists of 14 residues. CDR1 and CDR2 from the germline V gene are KGHSH and LQKENI.